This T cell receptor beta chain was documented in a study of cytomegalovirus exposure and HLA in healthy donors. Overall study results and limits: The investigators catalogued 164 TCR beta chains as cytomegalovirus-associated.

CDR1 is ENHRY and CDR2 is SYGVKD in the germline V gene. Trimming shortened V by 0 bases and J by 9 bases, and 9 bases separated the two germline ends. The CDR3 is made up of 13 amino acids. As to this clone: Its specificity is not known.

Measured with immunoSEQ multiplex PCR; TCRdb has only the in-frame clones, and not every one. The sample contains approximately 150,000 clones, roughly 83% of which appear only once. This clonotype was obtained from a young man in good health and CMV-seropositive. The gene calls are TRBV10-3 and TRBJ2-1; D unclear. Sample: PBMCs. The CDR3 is CAISESSTGEQFF. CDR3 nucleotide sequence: TGTGCCATCAGTGAGTCATCTACGGGTGAGCAGTTCTTC.